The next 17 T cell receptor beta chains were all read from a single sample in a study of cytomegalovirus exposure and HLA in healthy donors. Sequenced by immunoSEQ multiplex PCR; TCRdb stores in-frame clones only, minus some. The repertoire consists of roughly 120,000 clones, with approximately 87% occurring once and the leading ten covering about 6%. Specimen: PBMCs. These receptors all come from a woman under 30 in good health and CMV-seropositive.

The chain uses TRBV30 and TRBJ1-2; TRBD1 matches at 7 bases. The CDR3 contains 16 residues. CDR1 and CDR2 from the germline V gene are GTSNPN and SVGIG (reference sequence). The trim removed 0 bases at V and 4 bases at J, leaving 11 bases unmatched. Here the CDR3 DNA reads TGTGCCTGGAGTGTGAAAGGGCTCCGGGACAGCTATGGCTACACCTTC. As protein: CAWSVKGLRDSYGYTF.

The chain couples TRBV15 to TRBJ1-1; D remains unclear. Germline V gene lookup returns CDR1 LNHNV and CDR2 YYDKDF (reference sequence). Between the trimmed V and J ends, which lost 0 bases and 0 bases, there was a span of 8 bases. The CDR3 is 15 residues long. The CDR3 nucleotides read TGTGCCACCAGCAGAGAAGCACAGCTGAACACTGAAGCTTTCTTT. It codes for CATSREAQLNTEAFF.

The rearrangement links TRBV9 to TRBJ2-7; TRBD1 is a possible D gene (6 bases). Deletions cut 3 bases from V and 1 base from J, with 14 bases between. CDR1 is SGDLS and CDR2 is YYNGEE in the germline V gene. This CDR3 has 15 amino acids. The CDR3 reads CASSAGQRPSYEQYF. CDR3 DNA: TGTGCCAGCAGCGCCGGACAGCGCCCTTCCTACGAGCAGTACTTC.

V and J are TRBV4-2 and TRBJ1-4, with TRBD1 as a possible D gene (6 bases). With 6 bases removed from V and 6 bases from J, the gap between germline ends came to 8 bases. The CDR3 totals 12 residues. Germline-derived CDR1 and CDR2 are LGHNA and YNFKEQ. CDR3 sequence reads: CASRGADEKLFF. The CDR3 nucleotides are TGTGCCAGCAGGGGGGCGGATGAAAAACTGTTTTTT.

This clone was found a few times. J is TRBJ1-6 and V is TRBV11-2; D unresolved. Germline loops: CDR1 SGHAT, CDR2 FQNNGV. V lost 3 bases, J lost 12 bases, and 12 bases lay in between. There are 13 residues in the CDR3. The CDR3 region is CASSLEGGLPLHF. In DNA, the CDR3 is TGTGCCAGCAGCTTGGAAGGCGGGTTACCCCTCCACTTT.

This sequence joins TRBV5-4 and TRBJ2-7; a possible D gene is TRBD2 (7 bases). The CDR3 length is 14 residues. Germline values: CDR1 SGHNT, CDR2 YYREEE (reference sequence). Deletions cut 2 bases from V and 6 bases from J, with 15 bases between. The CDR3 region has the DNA TGTGCCAGCAGCTTTTTCGGCGGGGGCGGCGAGCAGTACTTC. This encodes CASSFFGGGGEQYF.

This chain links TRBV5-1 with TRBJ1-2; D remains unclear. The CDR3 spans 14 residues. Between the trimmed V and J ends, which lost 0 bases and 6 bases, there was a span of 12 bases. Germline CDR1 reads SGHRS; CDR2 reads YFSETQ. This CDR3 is CASSLAPDSDGYTF. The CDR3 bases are TGCGCCAGCAGCTTGGCCCCGGACTCAGATGGCTACACCTTC.

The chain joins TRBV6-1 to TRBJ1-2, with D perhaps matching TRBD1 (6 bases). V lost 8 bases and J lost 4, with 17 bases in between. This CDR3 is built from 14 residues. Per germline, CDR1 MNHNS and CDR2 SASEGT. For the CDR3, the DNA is TGTGCCAGCTCACCCGGACAGTCGTCCTATGGCTACACCTTC. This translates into CASSPGQSSYGYTF.

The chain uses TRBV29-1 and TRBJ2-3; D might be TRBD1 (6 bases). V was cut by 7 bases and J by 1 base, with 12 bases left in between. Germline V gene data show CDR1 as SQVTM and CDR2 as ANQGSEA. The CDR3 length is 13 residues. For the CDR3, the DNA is TGCAGCGCCAGGACAGCACGCACAGATACGCAGTATTTT. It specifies CSARTARTDTQYF.

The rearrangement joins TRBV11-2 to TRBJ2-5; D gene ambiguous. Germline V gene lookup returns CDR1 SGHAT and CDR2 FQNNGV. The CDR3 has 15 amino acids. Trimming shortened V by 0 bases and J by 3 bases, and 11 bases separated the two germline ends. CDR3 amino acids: CASSLEYVYEETQYF. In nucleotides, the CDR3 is TGTGCCAGCAGCTTAGAATACGTCTACGAAGAGACCCAGTACTTC.

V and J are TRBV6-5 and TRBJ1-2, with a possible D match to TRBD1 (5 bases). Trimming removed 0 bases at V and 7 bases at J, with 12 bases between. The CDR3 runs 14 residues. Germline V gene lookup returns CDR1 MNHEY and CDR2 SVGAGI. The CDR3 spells CASSYSQGRGGYTF. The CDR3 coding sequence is TGTGCCAGCAGTTACTCCCAGGGAAGGGGTGGCTACACCTTC.

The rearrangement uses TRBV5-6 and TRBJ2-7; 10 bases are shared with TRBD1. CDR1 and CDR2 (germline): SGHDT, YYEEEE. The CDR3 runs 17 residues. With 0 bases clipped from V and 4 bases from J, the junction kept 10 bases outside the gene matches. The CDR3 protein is CASSLGGFGTGVYEQYF. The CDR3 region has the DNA TGTGCCAGCAGCTTGGGGGGATTTGGGACAGGGGTTTACGAGCAGTACTTC. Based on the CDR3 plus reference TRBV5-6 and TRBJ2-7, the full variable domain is DAGVTQSPTHLIKTRGQQVTLRCSPKSGHDTVSWYQQALGQGPQFIFQYYEEEERQRGNFPDRFSGHQFPNYSSELNVNALLLGDSALYLCASSLGGFGTGVYEQYFGPGTRLTVT.

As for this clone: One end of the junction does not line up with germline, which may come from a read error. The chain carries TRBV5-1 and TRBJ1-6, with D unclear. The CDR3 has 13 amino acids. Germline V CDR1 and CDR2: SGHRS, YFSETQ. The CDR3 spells CASTYDGNLPLHF. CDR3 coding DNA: TGCGCCAGTACCTATGACGGGAATTTACCCCTCCACTTT.

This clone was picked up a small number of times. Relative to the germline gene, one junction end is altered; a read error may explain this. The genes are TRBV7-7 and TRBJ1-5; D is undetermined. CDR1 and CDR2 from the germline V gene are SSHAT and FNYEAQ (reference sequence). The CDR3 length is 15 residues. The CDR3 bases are TGTGCTAGCAGCTTAGTAGAGTATAGCAATCAGCCCCAGCATTTT. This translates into CASSLVEYSNQPQHF.

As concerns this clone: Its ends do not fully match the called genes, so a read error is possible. CDR3 nucleotide sequence: TGTGCCAGTAGTCTAGACTTGAGGGCTGAAGCTTTCTTT. Amino acids: CASSLDLRAEAFF. The chain combines TRBV19 with TRBJ1-1; no clear D gene. Germline V gives CDR1 LNHDA, CDR2 SQIVND (reference sequence). The CDR3 totals 13 residues.

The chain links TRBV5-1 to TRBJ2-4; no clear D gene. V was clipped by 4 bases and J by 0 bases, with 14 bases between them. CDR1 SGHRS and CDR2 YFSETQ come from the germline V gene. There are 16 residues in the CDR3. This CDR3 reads CASSPGHALAKNIQYF. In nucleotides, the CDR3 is TGCGCCAGCAGCCCTGGGCATGCTCTAGCCAAAAACATTCAGTACTTC. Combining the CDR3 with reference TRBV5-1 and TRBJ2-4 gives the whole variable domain KAGVTQTPRYLIKTRGQQVTLSCSPISGHRSVSWYQQTPGQGLQFLFEYFSETQRNKGNFPGRFSGRQFSNSRSEMNVSTLELGDSALYLCASSPGHALAKNIQYFGAGTRLSVL.

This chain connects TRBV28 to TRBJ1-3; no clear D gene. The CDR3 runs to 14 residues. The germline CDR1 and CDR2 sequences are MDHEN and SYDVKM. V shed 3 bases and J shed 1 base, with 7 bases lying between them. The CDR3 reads CASSLAGSGNTIYF. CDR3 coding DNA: TGTGCCAGCAGTTTGGCGGGTTCTGGAAACACCATATATTTT.